A selection of T cell receptor beta chains follows, all from one sample in a study of CD8+ T cells in alopecia areata. Assay used: immunoSEQ multiplex PCR; TCRdb lists only in-frame clones, some missing. The table lists around 50,000 clones, roughly 96% of them singletons. The material sequenced was CD8+ T cells sorted from blood, taken at week 0. The receptor source for this set is a human donor with alopecia areata. Each CDR3 is given with its conserved first and last residue. A D gene is named only where the DNA matches it firmly. Not every row has a clone size; where given, it reads once, few, many or a size class.

J: TRBJ2-7
V: TRBV7-6
size: .
D: .
DNA: TGTGCCAGCAGCTTAGAGGGGAGCTCCTACGAGCAGTACTTC
CDR3: CASSLEGSSYEQYF

J: TRBJ1-4
V: TRBV6-5
size: .
D: .
DNA: TGTGCCAGCAGTTCAATCCGGGACACTAATGAAAAACTGTTTTTT
CDR3: CASSSIRDTNEKLFF

J: TRBJ2-7
V: TRBV7-2
size: .
D: .
DNA: TGTGCCAGCAGCTTAGCGCCCAGAGCCTACGAGCAGTACTTC
CDR3: CASSLAPRAYEQYF

J: TRBJ1-3
V: TRBV7-9
size: .
D: .
DNA: TGTGCCAGCAGCCTCGGAGAGGCCTTCAACACCATATATTTT
CDR3: CASSLGEAFNTIYF

J: TRBJ1-3
V: TRBV29-1
size: .
D: .
DNA: TGCAGCGTTCTGATGGGGTTCTCTGGAAACACCATATATTTT
CDR3: CSVLMGFSGNTIYF

J: TRBJ2-1
V: TRBV6-5
size: .
D: TRBD1
DNA: TGTGCCAGCAGAGGTCGGGGACAGGCGGGCAATGAGCAGTTCTTC
CDR3: CASRGRGQAGNEQFF

J: TRBJ2-1
V: TRBV4-2
size: .
D: TRBD2
DNA: TGTGCCAGCAGCCAAGAGGGGACTAGCTCCTACAATGAGCAGTTCTTC
CDR3: CASSQEGTSSYNEQFF

J: TRBJ2-7
V: TRBV5-1
size: few
D: TRBD1
DNA: TGCGCCAGCAGCGGGGGACAGGGTTTCTACGAGCAGTACTTC
CDR3: CASSGGQGFYEQYF

J: TRBJ1-2
V: TRBV19
size: .
D: .
DNA: TGTGCCAGTAGGCCGGGGGTTCTTTCTGGCGGCTACACCTTC
CDR3: CASRPGVLSGGYTF

J: TRBJ2-5
V: TRBV23-1
size: .
D: TRBD2
DNA: TGCGCCAGCAGTCAATCGTCGGCTAGCGGGGGGTCATACCAAGAGACCCAGTACTTC
CDR3: CASSQSSASGGSYQETQYF

J: TRBJ1-6
V: TRBV4-3
size: .
D: .
DNA: TGCGCCAGCAGCCAAGATTTGCCTTCACCCCTCCACTTT
CDR3: CASSQDLPSPLHF

J: TRBJ2-1
V: TRBV5-6
size: .
D: .
DNA: TGTGCCAGCGGCCCAGAGTTAGGGGTGCCGGACAATGAGCAGTTCTTC
CDR3: CASGPELGVPDNEQFF

J: TRBJ2-3
V: TRBV6-5
size: .
D: TRBD1
DNA: TGTGCCAGCAGGACAGGGAACGCAGATACGCAGTATTTT
CDR3: CASRTGNADTQYF